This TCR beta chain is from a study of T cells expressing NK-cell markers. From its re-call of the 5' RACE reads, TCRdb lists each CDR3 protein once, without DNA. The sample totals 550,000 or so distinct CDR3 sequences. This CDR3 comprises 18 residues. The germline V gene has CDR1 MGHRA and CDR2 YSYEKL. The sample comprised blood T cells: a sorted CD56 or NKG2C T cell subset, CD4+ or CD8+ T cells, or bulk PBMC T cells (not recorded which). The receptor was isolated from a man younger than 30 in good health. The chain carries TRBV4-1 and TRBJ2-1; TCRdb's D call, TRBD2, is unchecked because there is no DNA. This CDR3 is CASSQVLTGTSGFIEQFF.